This T cell receptor beta chain was recorded in a study of T cell changes during pregnancy in multiple sclerosis. The data were produced by immunoSEQ multiplex PCR, yet TCRdb's version contains in-frame clones alone and is incomplete. The repertoire consists of about 85,000 clones, with about 89% occurring once and the leading ten covering more than 2.5%. Trimming removed 6 bases at V and 0 bases at J, with 14 bases between. The germline CDR1 and CDR2 sequences are SQVTM and ANQGSEA. CDR3 size: 14 residues. The sequence came from a female donor with multiple sclerosis, enrolled in a pregnancy study. V gene TRBV29-1 combines with J gene TRBJ1-1; the D gene is possibly TRBD1 (6 bases). The material was peripheral blood, obtained in the first trimester of pregnancy. Written as DNA, the CDR3 is TGCAGCGTCGCCGAGAGGACAGTGAACACTGAAGCTTTCTTT. It yields the protein CSVAERTVNTEAFF.